This TCR beta chain was obtained from a study of shared clonotypes between healthy human individuals (dated by TCRdb to 2018 to 2021). About the full investigation: A couple of women and three men aged 18 to 49 years were included in the cohort. To estimate repertoire size and how much clonotypes are shared between individuals, the study performed deep sequencing of blood TCR repertoires from roughly five healthy adults. To increase sequencing depth and limit assay-specific biases, TCR repertoire library preparation and sequencing were carried out by different laboratories using diverse techniques. Each donor's leukapheresis produced roughly between roughly 0.85 and 10 billion PBMCs. Per donor, three plates each were used for CD4 naive and CD4 memory, two for CD8 naive, and one for CD8 memory. Study-level results and caveats: Even with the large sequencing depth, rarefaction of the sorted-subset datasets indicated that sequencing was incomplete. Sampling was restricted to blood, and TCR repertoires in tissue are likely to differ from TCR repertoires in blood. Naive subsets generally had larger estimated clonotype richness than memory subsets. Clonotypes shared by all four sorted-subset donors showed higher generation probabilities than non-shared clonotypes. The small number of donors limited the genetic and exposure-history diversity represented. Across a few donors, 4.5% to 6.5% of naive CD4, approximately 3.5% of naive CD8, 2% to 2.5% of memory CD4, and around 0.4% of memory CD8 clonotypes were shared. Based on pairwise subsampling, the degree of clonotype sharing among donors was expected to be affected by sequencing depth.

Sequences GTSNPN (CDR1) and SVGIG (CDR2) are obtained from the germline V gene (reference sequence). The CDR3 measures 19 amino acids from cysteine to phenylalanine. Only the CDR3 region is kept as DNA, spanning 57 bases read in frame from base 1. Trimming leaves V shorter by 0 bases and J shorter by 1 base, with the junction holding 15 bases beyond the gene matches. With regard to this clone: Its antigen is still unknown. Base qualities are missing; no much larger clone stands one base away.

Healthy HIV-negative adults with no recently reported acute infections or vaccinations were included as donors. Only Caucasian adults living in Nashville, Tennessee, USA were represented among the donors. CD4+ T cells were enriched through magnetic negative selection, after which naive cells were positively selected on CD45RA and the remaining negative fraction served as the memory subset. Blood was collected by leukapheresis, and PBMCs were isolated by Ficoll-Histopaque density gradient centrifugation and then cryopreserved in liquid nitrogen vapor phase. Analytical flow cytometry was used to check the purity and quantity of each magnetically sorted T cell population. Each sorted fraction had its genomic DNA isolated and then quantified by UV absorbance on a Nanodrop 2000c. Using the deep immunoSEQ assay, multiplex PCR amplified TCR CDR3 regions from genomic DNA. Extracted genomic DNA from each cell subset was distributed evenly across all wells of several immunoSEQ 96-well plates, and each plate was treated as a replicate. For sorted subsets, each replicate PCR was loaded with around 220 ng genomic DNA, equivalent to 30,000 or so T cell genomes. Purified libraries were quantified with a Qubit 3.0 fluorometer, sized on a Bioanalyzer 2100, and re-quantified with the KAPA Library Quantification kit. A separate single-read 150-cycle Illumina NextSeq 550 flow cell was used to sequence each immunoSEQ 96-well plate. Per the authors' processing: The immunoSEQ output contained only junctional sequences without quality scores, so filtering could not match that applied to full-length reads. To assign V/J genes and CDR3, sequences were annotated against IMGT germline references using PyIR, a Python wrapper for IgBLAST v1.9. Reads were removed for weak V/J assignments (E-value above 1e-6), missing CDR3, stop codons, out-of-frame junctions, or ambiguous translated residues. V3J clonotypes were defined as sequences sharing an identical inferred V gene, J gene, and CDR3 amino acid sequence. Percentage overlap between repertoires was calculated by dividing the number of shared unique clonotypes by the size of the smaller repertoire. RTK rarefaction, the Chao1 estimator, and Recon v2.1 estimates of unobserved clonotypes were used to assess repertoire richness. OLGA was used to compute generation probabilities for all TCRbeta clonotypes that the gDNA method yielded from a handful of donors. TCRdb holds this immuneACCESS table with in-frame rearrangements only. Some clones are missing; in checked studies, unresolved V genes explain under half, and the rest has no known cause. Clone size and the V and J calls come from that table; the DNA yielded D and trimming. The sample data list millions of clones, and roughly 95% of these were observed just once. Together, the top ten hold around 0.13% of the sample.

This clonotype was sampled from a man in his late teens or twenties in good health. The chain was built from TRBV30 and TRBJ2-1; TRBD2 lines up with 7 middle nucleotides. Sequenced: naive CD4+ T cells sorted from blood. Explained via the paper, the cell subset or site label denotes: CD45RA+ positively selected. The DNA sequence is as follows: TGTGCCTGGAGTGTAGGGCGGGAGATCAAGGTAGGATCCTACAATGAGCAGTTCTTC. The translation is CAWSVGREIKVGSYNEQFF.